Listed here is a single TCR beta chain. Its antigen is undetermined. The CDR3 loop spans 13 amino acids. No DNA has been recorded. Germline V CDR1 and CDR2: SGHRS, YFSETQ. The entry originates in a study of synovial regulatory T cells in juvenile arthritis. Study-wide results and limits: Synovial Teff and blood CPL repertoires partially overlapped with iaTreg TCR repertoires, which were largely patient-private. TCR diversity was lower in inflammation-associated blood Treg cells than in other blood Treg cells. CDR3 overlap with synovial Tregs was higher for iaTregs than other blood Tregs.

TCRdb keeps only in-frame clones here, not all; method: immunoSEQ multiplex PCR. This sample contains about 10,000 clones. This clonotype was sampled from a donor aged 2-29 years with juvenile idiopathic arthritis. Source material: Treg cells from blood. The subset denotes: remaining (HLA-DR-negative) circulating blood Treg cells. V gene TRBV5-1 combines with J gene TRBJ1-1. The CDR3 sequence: CASSFMENTEAFF.